This TCR beta chain was recorded in a study of blood T cell repertoires in COVID-19. On the study more broadly: Acute and convalescent COVID-19 samples came from the United States, Italy and Spain. The cDNA or gDNA used as material had been derived from T cells, B-cell-depleted T cells, or PBMCs.

The CDR3 extends over 14 amino acids. Germline V gene data show CDR1 as KGHSH and CDR2 as LQKENI. V was pared by 3 bases and J by 7 bases, with 5 bases of the junction left unmatched. The Seattle patients, enrolled during active infection, were followed longitudinally. Original processing methods: Researchers report that nucleated cell counts were estimated from reference gene primer amplification. TCRdb keeps only in-frame clones here, not all; method: immunoSEQ multiplex PCR. V, J and clone size are those of that table, while D and trimming were read from the DNA. The data hold approximately 150,000 clones, with over 85% observed a single time.

This chain uses TRBV18 with TRBJ1-2; 10 bases line up with TRBD1. The receptor was isolated from a woman aged 55-70 years with COVID-19, enrolled during active disease. Sequencing was performed on peripheral blood. CDR3 residues: CASSPRDRGPGYTF. CDR3 DNA: TGTGCCAGCTCACCCCGGGACAGGGGTCCTGGCTACACCTTC.